The rows below give T cell receptor beta chains drawn from one sample of a study of response to subunit inactivated influenza vaccine. TCRdb called the RT-PCR reads again in MiXCR, with one record for every CDR3 protein. Among over 150,000 distinct CDR3 sequences listed, 9.2% were seen once. The sequencing used non-naive T cells sorted from PBMCs, collected on the day of vaccination. The receptors derive from a man in his forties or fifties who received an inactivated influenza vaccine. Both conserved end residues are part of each CDR3. A D gene is named only where the DNA matches it firmly. Size is omitted from some rows. Given values are once, few, many or a class for expanded clones.

j_call: TRBJ2-7; v_call: TRBV5-1; clone_size: many; d_call: .; cdr3_nt: TGCGCCAGCAGCTTGGCGCACAGCAGCTACGAGCAGTACTTC; cdr3_aa: CASSLAHSSYEQYF
j_call: TRBJ2-1; v_call: TRBV4-3; clone_size: few; d_call: TRBD1; cdr3_nt: TGCGCCAGCAGCCAAGAGTACAGGGGGTCCTACAATGAGCAGTTCTTC; cdr3_aa: CASSQEYRGSYNEQFF
j_call: TRBJ2-6; v_call: TRBV6-5; clone_size: few; d_call: .; cdr3_nt: TGTGCCAGCAGTTACTCGACGGGACAAAGGGACGTCCTGACTTTC; cdr3_aa: CASSYSTGQRDVLTF
j_call: TRBJ2-3; v_call: TRBV12-3/TRBV12-4; clone_size: many; d_call: TRBD1; cdr3_nt: TGTGCCAGCAGTCCCCGGACAGGTCAGAGAGATACGCAGTATTTT; cdr3_aa: CASSPRTGQRDTQYF
j_call: TRBJ2-7; v_call: TRBV7-8; clone_size: .; d_call: .; cdr3_nt: TGTGCCAGCAGCCCCGGACGGGAGAGCTCCTACGAGCAGTACTTC; cdr3_aa: CASSPGRESSYEQYF
j_call: TRBJ2-1; v_call: TRBV6-2/TRBV6-3; clone_size: .; d_call: TRBD1; cdr3_nt: TGTGCCAGCAATCGGGACAGTACTAATGAGCAGTTCTTC; cdr3_aa: CASNRDSTNEQFF
j_call: TRBJ2-7; v_call: TRBV15; clone_size: few; d_call: TRBD1; cdr3_nt: TGTGCCACCAGCCCCCGCCCGGGACAGGGGGCATCCCTATCCTACGAGCAGTACTTC; cdr3_aa: CATSPRPGQGASLSYEQYF
j_call: TRBJ1-5; v_call: TRBV20-1; clone_size: .; d_call: .; cdr3_nt: TGCAGTGCTAGAGTGATGGGGGCAGGTCAGCCCCAGCATTTT; cdr3_aa: CSARVMGAGQPQHF
j_call: TRBJ2-3; v_call: TRBV12-3/TRBV12-4; clone_size: many; d_call: .; cdr3_nt: TGTGCCAGCAGTTTATCAGGACGCACAGATACGCAGTATTTT; cdr3_aa: CASSLSGRTDTQYF
j_call: TRBJ2-2; v_call: TRBV12-3/TRBV12-4; clone_size: many; d_call: .; cdr3_nt: TGTGCCAGCAGTTTAGCGGCCAGAAACACCGGGGAGCTGTTTTTT; cdr3_aa: CASSLAARNTGELFF
j_call: TRBJ2-4; v_call: TRBV5-1; clone_size: many; d_call: .; cdr3_nt: TGCGCCAGCAGCTTGGCCACAGGGAGCACCCAAAACATTCAGTACTTC; cdr3_aa: CASSLATGSTQNIQYF
j_call: TRBJ2-3; v_call: TRBV20-1; clone_size: .; d_call: TRBD1; cdr3_nt: TGCAGTGCTGGACAGGGGTCTGGCACAGATACGCAGTATTTT; cdr3_aa: CSAGQGSGTDTQYF
j_call: TRBJ1-1; v_call: TRBV20-1; clone_size: many; d_call: TRBD1; cdr3_nt: TGCAGTGCCCGGGACGAGACAGGGAGGTGGGACACTGAAGCTTTCTTT; cdr3_aa: CSARDETGRWDTEAFF
j_call: TRBJ2-7; v_call: TRBV28; clone_size: few; d_call: TRBD2; cdr3_nt: TGTGCCAGCAGTCTCCAAGGGCTAGCGGGTTACGAGCAGTACTTC; cdr3_aa: CASSLQGLAGYEQYF
j_call: TRBJ2-1; v_call: TRBV7-2; clone_size: many; d_call: TRBD2; cdr3_nt: TGTGCCAGCACCTCGAGGACTAGACACAATGAGCAGTTCTTC; cdr3_aa: CASTSRTRHNEQFF
j_call: TRBJ2-6; v_call: TRBV11-2; clone_size: many; d_call: TRBD1; cdr3_nt: TGTGCCAGCAGCTTAGGACAGGGGCGAATCTCTGGGGCCAACGTCCTGACTTTC; cdr3_aa: CASSLGQGRISGANVLTF
j_call: TRBJ2-5; v_call: TRBV28; clone_size: many; d_call: .; cdr3_nt: TGTGCCAGCGAATCCCTGTACCAAGAGACCCAGTACTTC; cdr3_aa: CASESLYQETQYF
j_call: TRBJ2-3; v_call: TRBV27; clone_size: .; d_call: .; cdr3_nt: TGTGCCAGCAGTGCTAACAGGGGGGGGGTCACAGATACGCAGTATTTT; cdr3_aa: CASSANRGGVTDTQYF
j_call: TRBJ1-1; v_call: TRBV29-1; clone_size: .; d_call: .; cdr3_nt: TGCAGCGTTGGGTGGCCTGGGCCGAACACTGAAGCTTTCTTT; cdr3_aa: CSVGWPGPNTEAFF
j_call: TRBJ1-1; v_call: TRBV6-1; clone_size: few; d_call: TRBD1; cdr3_nt: TGTGCCAGCAGGGATTATTACGACAGGGGGAAGACTGAAGCTTTCTTT; cdr3_aa: CASRDYYDRGKTEAFF
j_call: TRBJ2-1; v_call: TRBV7-9; clone_size: .; d_call: .; cdr3_nt: TGTGCCAGCAGCCACGCAAAACGCGGGTACAATGAGCAGTTCTTC; cdr3_aa: CASSHAKRGYNEQFF
j_call: TRBJ2-1; v_call: TRBV7-6; clone_size: .; d_call: .; cdr3_nt: TGTGCCAGCAGCGGGGGGGGCTATGAGCAGTTCTTC; cdr3_aa: CASSGGGYEQFF
j_call: TRBJ2-3; v_call: TRBV29-1; clone_size: .; d_call: .; cdr3_nt: TGCAGCGCTGGAGGGGGAGAGATTCCTACAGATACGCAGTATTTT; cdr3_aa: CSAGGGEIPTDTQYF
j_call: TRBJ2-1; v_call: TRBV5-5; clone_size: few; d_call: TRBD2; cdr3_nt: TGTGCCAGCAGCTTACTAGCGGGAGGCCGTGGGCCAAACGATGAGCAGTTCTTC; cdr3_aa: CASSLLAGGRGPNDEQFF
j_call: TRBJ2-3; v_call: TRBV12-3/TRBV12-4; clone_size: many; d_call: TRBD1; cdr3_nt: TGTGCCAGCAGCAGAACAGGGGGCTCGGGCACAGATACGCAGTATTTT; cdr3_aa: CASSRTGGSGTDTQYF
j_call: TRBJ2-5; v_call: TRBV7-2; clone_size: many; d_call: .; cdr3_nt: TGTGCCAGCAGCCCCGCTACAGGGTTCATGGAGACCCAGTACTTC; cdr3_aa: CASSPATGFMETQYF
j_call: TRBJ2-3; v_call: TRBV20-1; clone_size: .; d_call: .; cdr3_nt: TGCAGTGCTAGAGATCATAAAACTCGGGGGTTCACAGATACGCAGTATTTT; cdr3_aa: CSARDHKTRGFTDTQYF
j_call: TRBJ2-6; v_call: TRBV12-3/TRBV12-4; clone_size: few; d_call: .; cdr3_nt: TGTGCCAGCAGTTTGAGAGGACCATCGTCCTCTGGGGCCAACGTCCTGACTTTC; cdr3_aa: CASSLRGPSSSGANVLTF
j_call: TRBJ2-7; v_call: TRBV12-3/TRBV12-4; clone_size: many; d_call: .; cdr3_nt: TGTGCCAGCAGTGTTGACCGTTTATCCTACGAGCAGTACTTC; cdr3_aa: CASSVDRLSYEQYF
j_call: TRBJ2-1; v_call: TRBV7-3; clone_size: many; d_call: TRBD1; cdr3_nt: TGTGCCAGCAGCACCCGACAGGGGAGCTCCTACAATGAGCAGTTCTTC; cdr3_aa: CASSTRQGSSYNEQFF
j_call: TRBJ1-1; v_call: TRBV12-3/TRBV12-4; clone_size: few; d_call: .; cdr3_nt: TGTGCCAGCATGGCGGGGAACACTGAAGCTTTCTTT; cdr3_aa: CASMAGNTEAFF
j_call: TRBJ2-7; v_call: TRBV18; clone_size: few; d_call: .; cdr3_nt: TGTGCCAGCTCACCTGCGGCGGCCTACGAGCAGTACTTC; cdr3_aa: CASSPAAAYEQYF
j_call: TRBJ1-1; v_call: TRBV4-2; clone_size: .; d_call: .; cdr3_nt: TGTGCCAGCAAAAGGCGGGCGGGTACCGAAGCTTTCTTT; cdr3_aa: CASKRRAGTEAFF
j_call: TRBJ1-2; v_call: TRBV7-2; clone_size: .; d_call: .; cdr3_nt: TGTGCCAGCACCCCAACCCCGAACTATGGCTACACCTTC; cdr3_aa: CASTPTPNYGYTF
j_call: TRBJ2-1; v_call: TRBV12-3/TRBV12-4; clone_size: many; d_call: .; cdr3_nt: TGTGCCAGCAGTGGAACCTTCGGGGGCGCGAAATACAATGAGCAGTTCTTC; cdr3_aa: CASSGTFGGAKYNEQFF
j_call: TRBJ2-1; v_call: TRBV1; clone_size: .; d_call: .; cdr3_nt: TGCACCAGCAGTCAAATCACGGCCGCTACCTACAATGAGCAGTTCTTC; cdr3_aa: CTSSQITAATYNEQFF
j_call: TRBJ2-2; v_call: TRBV7-6; clone_size: many; d_call: .; cdr3_nt: TGTGCCAGCAGCTTATCCCCGGGTAGCACCGGGGAGCTGTTTTTT; cdr3_aa: CASSLSPGSTGELFF
j_call: TRBJ2-1; v_call: TRBV9; clone_size: .; d_call: .; cdr3_nt: TGTGCCAGTGAGGGGCCACCCTACAATGAGCAGTTCTTC; cdr3_aa: CASEGPPYNEQFF
j_call: TRBJ2-7; v_call: TRBV7-2; clone_size: many; d_call: TRBD2; cdr3_nt: TGTGCCAGCAGCCGGGGGGCCTACGAGCAGTACTTC; cdr3_aa: CASSRGAYEQYF
j_call: TRBJ1-3; v_call: TRBV19; clone_size: few; d_call: .; cdr3_nt: TGTGCCAGTAGTGTAGCCGGGACCGGCGGATTCATCTCTGGAAACACCATATATTTT; cdr3_aa: CASSVAGTGGFISGNTIYF
j_call: TRBJ2-7; v_call: TRBV6-1; clone_size: many; d_call: .; cdr3_nt: TGTGCCAGCAGTGACCGCGACGCTATCCCCTACGAGCAGTACTTC; cdr3_aa: CASSDRDAIPYEQYF
j_call: TRBJ2-1; v_call: TRBV5-1; clone_size: .; d_call: .; cdr3_nt: TGCGCCAGCAGCTTGGAACAGGCGAACAATGAGCAGTTCTTC; cdr3_aa: CASSLEQANNEQFF
j_call: TRBJ2-7; v_call: TRBV6-2/TRBV6-3; clone_size: .; d_call: .; cdr3_nt: TGTGCCAGCAGTGCCCGGGGTACAGTCTACGAGCAGTACTTC; cdr3_aa: CASSARGTVYEQYF
j_call: TRBJ1-1; v_call: TRBV5-6; clone_size: few; d_call: .; cdr3_nt: TGTGCCAGCAGCTTTCGTCCGGAGTACAGGACCAGGGACACTGAAGCTTTCTTT; cdr3_aa: CASSFRPEYRTRDTEAFF
j_call: TRBJ1-5; v_call: TRBV28; clone_size: .; d_call: TRBD1; cdr3_nt: TGTGCCAGCACCCCTACGGGACAGTTCCAGCCCCAGCATTTT; cdr3_aa: CASTPTGQFQPQHF